A single sample gave rise to the 30 T cell receptor beta chains below, sequenced in a study of T-cell reconstitution after alpha-beta-depleted transplantation in children. Unique molecular identifiers were used in preparing the TCRbeta library. TCRdb processed the PCR reads anew with MiXCR; each CDR3 protein has one entry. The table includes under 350,000 distinct CDR3 sequences, approximately 9.6% detected once. The sample consisted of PBMCs from the stem cell graft donor, taken from the stem cell graft. The receptor set was obtained from a human donor who donated a stem cell graft to a child with SCID.

This clonotype was seen more than once but under ten times. CDR3 in DNA: TGCGCCAGCAGTCAACAGGGAGGATACAATGAGCAGTTCTTC. This sequence encodes CASSQQGGYNEQFF. The chain uses TRBV10-2 and TRBJ2-1; D tentatively reads TRBD1 or TRBD2 (6 bases each). Germline V gene lookup returns CDR1 WSHSY and CDR2 SAAADI. CDR3 size: 14 residues. The V end lost 5 bases, the J end lost 4 bases, and 12 bases lay between the germline ends.

This clonotype came up a few times. CDR3 nucleotides: TGTGCCAGCAGTGATCCGGGGCCCGGGGAGCTGTTTTTT. This encodes CASSDPGPGELFF. The gene calls are TRBV2 and TRBJ2-2; D possibly uses TRBD1 or TRBD2 (5 bases each). The V end was cut by 3 bases, the J end by 6 bases, with 8 bases between. The CDR3 sequence is 13 residues long. Germline loops: CDR1 SNHLY, CDR2 FYNNEI.

This clonotype was seen a few times. The chain is built from TRBV6-1 and TRBJ2-7, with 9 nucleotides matching TRBD2. V trimming: 2 bases; J trimming: 4 bases; junction bases outside the gene matches: 3. This CDR3 spans 14 amino acids. CDR1 is MNHNS, CDR2 SASEGT, per germline. As DNA, the CDR3 is TGTGCCAGCAGTGAAACAAGCGGGGGGTACGAGCAGTACTTC. It specifies CASSETSGGYEQYF.

This clonotype was observed a few times. The V gene is TRBV29-1, the J gene TRBJ1-6; D unresolved. Trimming removed 3 bases at V and 7 bases at J, with 16 bases between. This CDR3 is built from 15 residues. Germline V gene sequence: CDR1 SQVTM, CDR2 ANQGSEA. CDR3 bases: TGCAGCGTTGAGGGCAGATTTATACCGAATTCACCCCTCCACTTT. Amino acids: CSVEGRFIPNSPLHF.

There are a few counts of this clonotype. The gene calls are TRBV5-1 and TRBJ2-2, with TRBD1 identical over 8 bases. The CDR3 runs 17 residues. Germline V lookup: CDR1 SGHRS, CDR2 YFSETQ. V shed 0 bases and J 4 bases; nucleotides not matched to a gene: 8. The CDR3 reads CASSLDLRTGSTGELFF. CDR3 coding DNA: TGCGCCAGCAGCTTGGATTTACGGACAGGGAGCACCGGGGAGCTGTTTTTT.

Only a few counts were recorded for this clonotype. This chain uses TRBV3-1 with TRBJ2-3, with 8 bases aligning to TRBD2. The CDR3 consists of 17 residues. Per germline, CDR1 LGHDT and CDR2 YNNKEL (reference sequence). After removal of 3 bases from V and 2 bases from J, the junction contained 10 bases not matched to a gene. CDR3 sequence (DNA): TGTGCCAGCAGCCACTCGGGGGGGAGGCATTCCACAGATACGCAGTATTTT. Its protein product is CASSHSGGRHSTDTQYF.

This clonotype was detected many times. The rearrangement joins TRBV12-3 or TRBV12-4 to TRBJ2-5; 7 positions agree with TRBD1. V was pared by 7 bases and J by 3 bases, with 8 bases of the junction left unmatched. The CDR3 is made up of 14 amino acids. The CDR3 region has the DNA TGTGCCAGCACCAGACAGGGCTCAAAAGAGACCCAGTACTTC. As protein: CASTRQGSKETQYF.

The J gene is TRBJ2-3, the V gene TRBV7-3, with 8 bases lining up with TRBD1. V lost 1 base and J lost 0; bases outside the gene matches: 9. This CDR3 has 18 residues. Germline CDR1 SGHTA, CDR2 FQGTGA. CDR3 protein: CASSLRTGPWLSTDTQYF. Written as DNA, the CDR3 is TGTGCCAGCAGCTTAAGGACAGGGCCCTGGCTTAGCACAGATACGCAGTATTTT.

This clonotype was detected a few times. Written as DNA, the CDR3 is TGTGCCAGCAGTACATTTGGACAGCCTGGAAACACCATATATTTT. Protein sequence: CASSTFGQPGNTIYF. The chain uses TRBV6-1 and TRBJ1-3; TRBD1 might be the D (6 bases). The CDR3 runs 15 residues. V gave up 5 bases and J gave up 2 bases, with 13 bases separating them. Germline V gene sequence: CDR1 MNHNS, CDR2 SASEGT.

Only a few counts were recorded for this clonotype. This chain links TRBV12-3 or TRBV12-4 with TRBJ1-1, with unresolved D. CDR3 length: 14 residues. V lost 8 bases and J lost 0, with 13 bases in between. CDR3 nucleotide sequence: TGTGCCAGCGGGTCGCTCAACATGAACACTGAAGCTTTCTTT. Translation: CASGSLNMNTEAFF.

V gene TRBV6-5 combines with J gene TRBJ2-1; D is undetermined. This CDR3 has 14 amino acids. CDR1 and CDR2 from the germline V gene are MNHEY and SVGAGI. V dropped 0 bases and J dropped 6 bases, with 9 bases sitting between them. CDR3 coding DNA: TGTGCCAGCAGTTACTCGAACCTGGCCAATGAGCAGTTCTTC. Translation gives CASSYSNLANEQFF.

A few counts support this clonotype. The chain combines TRBV3-1 with TRBJ2-7, with 8 bases matching TRBD1. J gave up 5 bases and V 3 bases, and 6 bases lay outside the gene matches. CDR3 size: 14 residues. Germline V CDR1 and CDR2: LGHDT, YNNKEL (reference sequence). The CDR3 DNA is TGTGCCAGCAGCCAGAAAGGACAGGGCCACGAGCAGTACTTC. Its translation: CASSQKGQGHEQYF.

This clonotype was recorded a few times. The J gene is TRBJ2-7, the V gene TRBV7-6, with TRBD2 matching over 7 bases. Germline lookup yields CDR1 SGHVS and CDR2 FNYEAQ. J gave up 3 bases and V 5 bases, and 13 bases lay outside the gene matches. The CDR3 covers 16 residues. The CDR3 sequence: CASSQGWGGTNYEQYF. Here the CDR3 DNA reads TGTGCCAGCAGCCAAGGGTGGGGAGGGACTAACTACGAGCAGTACTTC.

This chain connects TRBV14 to TRBJ2-1; the match to TRBD2 covers 14 bases. Germline trimming cut 4 bases from V and 5 bases from J; bases unmatched to any gene: 7. Germline V CDR1 and CDR2: SGHDN, FVKESK. The CDR3 is 17 residues long. For the CDR3, the DNA is TGTGCCAGCAGCCCACTCCCGGGACTAGCGGGAGACAATGAGCAGTTCTTC. This codes for CASSPLPGLAGDNEQFF.

This clonotype was seen a few times. This chain joins TRBV10-3 and TRBJ1-2; 9 nucleotides line up with TRBD1. CDR1 ENHRY and CDR2 SYGVKD come from the germline V gene. V lost 10 bases, J lost 4 bases, and 7 bases stayed unmatched. The CDR3 sequence is 13 residues long. CDR3 sequence: CATGTGSSYGYTF. Here the CDR3 DNA reads TGTGCCACCGGGACAGGGAGTAGCTATGGCTACACCTTC.

There are many counts of this clonotype. The rearrangement joins TRBV7-6 to TRBJ2-1; tentative D call: TRBD1 (5 bases). This CDR3 is built from 15 residues. V lost 0 bases, J lost 5 bases, and 11 bases lay in between. The germline V gene encodes CDR1 SGHVS and CDR2 FNYEAQ. This CDR3 reads CASSLAGANHNEQFF. For the CDR3, the DNA is TGTGCCAGCAGCTTAGCTGGGGCAAACCACAATGAGCAGTTCTTC.

This clonotype appeared a few times. The chain has TRBV3-1 and TRBJ1-2, with D hard to call. The V gene's germline CDR1 is LGHDT and CDR2 YNNKEL (reference sequence). This CDR3 is built from 14 residues. V shed 5 bases and J shed 2 bases, with 12 bases lying between them. CDR3 region: CASSTLWANYGYTF. In DNA, the CDR3 is TGTGCCAGCAGCACCTTGTGGGCCAACTATGGCTACACCTTC.

As for this clonotype: Its ends do not fully match the called genes, so a read error is possible. The chain uses TRBV10-3 and TRBJ2-3; D is perhaps TRBD1 or TRBD2 (5 bases each). The CDR3 has 12 amino acids. Germline CDR1 ENHRY, CDR2 SYGVKD. The CDR3 spells CAFRDPTDTQYF. The CDR3 nucleotides are TGTGCCTTCAGGGACCCCACAGATACGCAGTATTTT.

This clonotype was picked up many times. This sequence joins TRBV12-3 or TRBV12-4 and TRBJ2-5, with unresolved D. Trimming removed 3 bases from V and 5 bases from J, with 4 bases in between. This CDR3 has 11 residues. CDR3 loop: CASSFFETQYF. CDR3 nucleotides: TGTGCCAGCAGTTTTTTCGAGACCCAGTACTTC.

This chain uses TRBV12-3 or TRBV12-4 with TRBJ2-7; D ambiguous. V was trimmed by 4 bases and J by 1 base, leaving 5 bases between them. This CDR3 has 12 residues. The CDR3 protein is CASSYQSYEQYF. CDR3 in DNA: TGTGCCAGCAGTTACCAATCCTACGAGCAGTACTTC.

This clonotype has only a few counts. The chain recombines TRBV12-3 or TRBV12-4 with TRBJ2-3; D is ambiguous. V lost 3 bases, J lost 2 bases, and 9 bases lay in between. The CDR3 is 14 residues long. In DNA, the CDR3 is TGTGCCAGCAGTTTGAACCGATACACAGATACGCAGTATTTT. It specifies CASSLNRYTDTQYF.

This chain links TRBV29-1 with TRBJ1-2, with unresolved D. Germline V gene lookup returns CDR1 SQVTM and CDR2 ANQGSEA. V was cut by 7 bases and J by 8 bases, with 17 bases left in between. The CDR3 spans 12 residues. CDR3 region: CSASRSLAGYTF. The CDR3, as DNA: TGCAGCGCCTCAAGGTCGTTGGCCGGCTACACCTTC.

This clonotype appeared many times. The gene calls are TRBV10-3 and TRBJ2-3, with 8 bases lining up with TRBD2. This CDR3 spans 14 amino acids. Per the germline V gene, CDR1 is ENHRY and CDR2 is SYGVKD. V was pared by 7 bases and J by 1 base, with 4 bases of the junction left unmatched. The chain's CDR3 is CAITGSGGTDTQYF. Written as DNA, the CDR3 is TGTGCCATCACCGGTAGCGGGGGCACAGATACGCAGTATTTT.

The sample holds many counts of this clonotype. The rearrangement links TRBV10-2 to TRBJ1-4, with 7 bases that match TRBD1. After removal of 6 bases from V and 6 bases from J, the junction contained 7 bases not matched to a gene. Germline V gene sequence: CDR1 WSHSY, CDR2 SAAADI. CDR3 length equals 14 residues. For the CDR3, the DNA is TGCGCCAGCAGGGGTACCGGACAGGATGAAAAACTGTTTTTT. Protein sequence: CASRGTGQDEKLFF.

This clonotype was found a few times. This chain joins TRBV6-2 or TRBV6-3 and TRBJ2-7; D could derive from TRBD1 or TRBD2 (6 bases each). Between the trimmed V and J ends, which lost 8 bases and 6 bases, there was a span of 17 bases. This CDR3 is built from 13 residues. Germline V gives CDR1 MNHEY, CDR2 SVGEGT. In nucleotides, the CDR3 is TGTGCCAGCCGGTCGGGGGCGCGTGTCGAGCAGTACTTC. Translated, it gives CASRSGARVEQYF.

CDR3 residues: CASSLGGQANYGYTF. CDR3 DNA: TGTGCCAGCAGCTTAGGGGGACAGGCCAACTATGGCTACACCTTC. V usage is TRBV7-2 and J usage is TRBJ1-2, with TRBD1 matching 8 bases. Germline V lookup: CDR1 SGHTA, CDR2 FQGNSA. The junction had 3 bases not matched to a gene; V was cut back by 1 base and J by 2 bases. The CDR3 spans 15 residues.

This clonotype occurred once. V gene TRBV12-3 or TRBV12-4 combines with J gene TRBJ1-5; D perhaps matches TRBD1 (5 bases). V dropped 6 bases and J dropped 6 bases, with 12 bases sitting between them. The CDR3 contains 13 residues. The CDR3 region is CASSLHGGQPQHF. The CDR3 DNA follows: TGTGCCAGCAGCTTACATGGGGGTCAGCCCCAGCATTTT.

This clonotype showed up many times. CDR3 sequence: CASSLGQGNEQYF. For the CDR3, the DNA is TGCGCCAGCAGCTTGGGTCAGGGCAACGAGCAGTACTTC. The rearrangement links TRBV5-1 to TRBJ2-7, with a possible D match to TRBD1 (5 bases). Germline lookup yields CDR1 SGHRS and CDR2 YFSETQ. The CDR3 contains 13 residues. V was pared by 0 bases and J by 5 bases, with 9 bases between.

The chain is built from TRBV29-1 and TRBJ1-2; D gene unclear. This CDR3 has 9 residues. Germline CDR1 SQVTM, CDR2 ANQGSEA. The V end lost 7 bases, the J end lost 10 bases, and 10 bases lay between the germline ends. The CDR3 DNA reads TGCAGCGATAGACCGGACTACACCTTC. Its protein product is CSDRPDYTF.

This clonotype was seen at least ten times. This chain uses TRBV12-3 or TRBV12-4 with TRBJ1-2, with TRBD1 as a possible D gene (5 bases). V lost 5 bases, J lost 2 bases, and 9 bases lay in between. CDR3 length: 13 amino acids. CDR3 residues: CASSVGDNYGYTF. CDR3 coding DNA: TGTGCCAGCAGTGTGGGGGACAACTATGGCTACACCTTC.